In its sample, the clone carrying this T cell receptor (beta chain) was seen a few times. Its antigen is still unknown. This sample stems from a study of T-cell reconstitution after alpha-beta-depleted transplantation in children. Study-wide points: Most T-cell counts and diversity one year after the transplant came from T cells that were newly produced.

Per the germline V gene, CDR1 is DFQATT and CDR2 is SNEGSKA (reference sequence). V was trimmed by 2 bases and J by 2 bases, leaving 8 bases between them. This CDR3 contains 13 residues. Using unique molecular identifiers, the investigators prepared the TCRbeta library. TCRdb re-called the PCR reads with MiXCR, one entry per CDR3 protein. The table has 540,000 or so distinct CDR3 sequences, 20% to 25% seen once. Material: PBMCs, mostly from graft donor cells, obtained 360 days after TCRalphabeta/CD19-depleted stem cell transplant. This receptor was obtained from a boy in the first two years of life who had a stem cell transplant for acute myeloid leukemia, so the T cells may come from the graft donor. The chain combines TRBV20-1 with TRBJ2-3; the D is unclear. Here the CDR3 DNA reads TGCAGTGCTAGATCGGTAGTCACAGATACGCAGTATTTT. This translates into CSARSVVTDTQYF.